This passage covers 9 T cell receptor beta chains from one sample sequenced in a study of blood T cell repertoires in COVID-19. Sequencing was performed with immunoSEQ multiplex PCR; in TCRdb, only in-frame clones are kept and a portion is missing. The profile shows under 200,000 clones, approximately 85% of them singletons. Sequences were obtained from peripheral blood. These receptor sequences come from a woman over 75 with acute or convalescent COVID-19.

The V call is TRBV6-4, the J call TRBJ2-1; perhaps TRBD2 as D (5 bases). V lost 5 bases to trimming and J lost 5 bases, with 16 bases between them. This CDR3 has 15 residues. Germline loops: CDR1 MRHNA, CDR2 SNTAGT. CDR3 DNA sequence: TGTGCCAGCAGTCCCTTTGTAAGCGGCAACAATGAGCAGTTCTTC. Its protein product is CASSPFVSGNNEQFF.

The chain uses TRBV29-1 and TRBJ1-1; D gene uncertain. CDR1 is SQVTM, CDR2 ANQGSEA, per germline. The CDR3 extends over 10 amino acids. Trimming stripped 6 bases from V and 8 bases from J, with 10 bases between. CDR3 amino acids: CSVYSYEAFF. The CDR3 nucleotides read TGCAGCGTCTATTCATACGAAGCTTTCTTT.

CDR3 in amino acids: CASRQGPNTIYF. The CDR3 region has the DNA TGTGCCAGTAGACAGGGCCCCAACACCATATATTTT. V is TRBV6-6 and J is TRBJ1-3, with TRBD1 matching over 7 bases. V trimming: 9 bases; J trimming: 7 bases; junction bases outside the gene matches: 6. Germline lookup yields CDR1 MNHNY and CDR2 SVGAGI (reference sequence). CDR3 length equals 12 residues.

This clone was counted once. In nucleotides, the CDR3 is TGTGCCACCAGTGATCCCCCGAGGGAGACCCAGTACTTC. This encodes CATSDPPRETQYF. The gene calls are TRBV24-1 and TRBJ2-5; D gene unclear. This CDR3 spans 13 amino acids. Germline CDR1 is KGHDR and CDR2 is SFDVKD. V lost 3 bases and J 5 bases, leaving 9 bases between the germline ends.

CDR3 protein: CASSQTRSGELFF. Written as DNA, the CDR3 is TGTGCCAGCAGCCAAACCCGGAGCGGGGAGCTGTTTTTT. This chain uses TRBV6-2 or TRBV6-3 with TRBJ2-2; D is unclear. Trimming cost V 6 bases and J 7 bases, with 12 bases left between them. CDR3 length equals 13 residues. Germline CDR1 and CDR2: MNHEY and SVGEGT.

The chain joins TRBV11-2 to TRBJ1-2; possibly TRBD1 for D (6 bases). The V end lost 5 bases, the J end lost 4 bases, and 14 bases lay between the germline ends. This CDR3 contains 14 residues. CDR1 and CDR2 from the germline V gene are SGHAT and FQNNGV. The CDR3 sequence: CASSIAGTTYGYTF. CDR3 DNA: TGTGCCAGCAGCATAGCCGGGACAACCTATGGCTACACCTTC.

The chain recombines TRBV6-5 with TRBJ1-1; 10 positions agree with TRBD1. With 4 bases clipped from V and 10 bases from J, the junction kept 6 bases outside the gene matches. This CDR3 contains 13 residues. CDR1 and CDR2 (germline): MNHEY, SVGAGI. This CDR3 reads CASSSRQGARAFF. The CDR3 DNA sequence: TGTGCCAGCAGTTCTAGACAGGGGGCCAGAGCTTTCTTT.

The rearrangement uses TRBV5-6 and TRBJ2-5; a weak D match, TRBD2 (5 bases). The V end was cut by 4 bases, the J end by 5 bases, with 9 bases between. CDR1 and CDR2 from the germline V gene are SGHDT and YYEEEE. This CDR3 contains 12 residues. Here the CDR3 DNA reads TGTGCCAGCAGCGAGGGCGGGGAGACCCAGTACTTC. Its protein is CASSEGGETQYF.

This chain joins TRBV7-2 and TRBJ2-1; 9 positions agree with TRBD2. Germline loops: CDR1 SGHTA, CDR2 FQGNSA. V trimming: 0 bases; J trimming: 6 bases; junction bases outside the gene matches: 6. This CDR3 has 16 amino acids. The CDR3 DNA is TGTGCCAGCAGCTTAGCGTCCCTAGCGGGACTCAATGAGCAGTTCTTC. As protein: CASSLASLAGLNEQFF.